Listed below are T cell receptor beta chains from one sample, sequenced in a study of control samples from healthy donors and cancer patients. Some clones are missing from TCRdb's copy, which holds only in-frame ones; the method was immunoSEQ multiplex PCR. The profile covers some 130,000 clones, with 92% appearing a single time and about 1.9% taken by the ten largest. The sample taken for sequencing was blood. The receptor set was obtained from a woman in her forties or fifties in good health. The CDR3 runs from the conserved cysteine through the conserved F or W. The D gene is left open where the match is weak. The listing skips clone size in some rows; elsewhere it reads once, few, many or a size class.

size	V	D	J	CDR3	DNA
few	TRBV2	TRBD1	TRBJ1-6	CASSDGGGQGVYSPLHF	TGTGCCAGCAGTGATGGCGGGGGACAGGGTGTATATTCACCCCTCCACTTT
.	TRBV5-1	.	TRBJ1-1	CASQEQTSNTEAFF	TGCGCCAGTCAAGAACAGACTTCGAACACTGAAGCTTTCTTT
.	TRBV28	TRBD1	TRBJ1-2	CASRSTGWPLYGYTF	TGTGCCAGCAGGTCGACAGGGTGGCCCCTCTATGGCTACACCTTC
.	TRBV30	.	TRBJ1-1	CAWGLGGDTEAFF	TGTGCCTGGGGGCTGGGAGGGGACACTGAAGCTTTCTTT
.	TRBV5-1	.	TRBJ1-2	CASAPAGQNYGYTF	TGCGCCAGCGCTCCGGCCGGACAGAACTATGGCTACACCTTC
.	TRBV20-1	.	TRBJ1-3	CSAPARNTIYF	TGCAGTGCGCCCGCCCGAAACACCATATATTTT
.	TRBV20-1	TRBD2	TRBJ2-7	CSASLAGATYEQYF	TGCAGTGCTAGTCTAGCGGGCGCTACCTACGAGCAGTACTTC
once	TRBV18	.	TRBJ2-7	CASSPVQTSYEQYF	TGTGCCAGCTCACCGGTACAGACTTCTTACGAGCAGTACTTC
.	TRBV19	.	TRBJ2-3	CASSIRALGGTDTQYF	TGTGCCAGTAGTATACGGGCTCTCGGGGGCACAGATACGCAGTATTTT
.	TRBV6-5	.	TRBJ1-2	CASTWGSSDYGYTF	TGTGCCAGCACCTGGGGTAGTAGTGACTATGGCTACACCTTC
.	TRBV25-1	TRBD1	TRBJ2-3	CASSEYGTGRTDTQYF	TGTGCCAGCAGTGAATATGGGACAGGGCGAACAGATACGCAGTATTTT
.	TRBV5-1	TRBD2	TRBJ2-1	CASSPLAGGGNNEQFF	TGCGCCAGCAGCCCCCTAGCGGGAGGGGGCAACAATGAGCAGTTCTTC
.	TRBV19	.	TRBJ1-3	CATSTGYGNTIYF	TGTGCCACTTCAACAGGGTATGGAAACACCATATATTTT
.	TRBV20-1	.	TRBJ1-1	CSAYMNTEAFF	TGCAGTGCTTATATGAACACTGAAGCTTTCTTT
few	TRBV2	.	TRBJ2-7	CASRSIAYEQYF	TGTGCCAGCAGGAGTATTGCCTACGAGCAGTACTTC
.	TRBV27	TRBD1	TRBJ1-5	CASSSGTGGYRGNQPQHF	TGTGCCAGCAGTTCTGGGACAGGGGGCTATCGTGGCAATCAGCCCCAGCATTTT
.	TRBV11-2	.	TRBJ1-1	CASSPPGAGLNTEAFF	TGTGCCAGCAGCCCCCCGGGAGCAGGGTTGAACACTGAAGCTTTCTTT
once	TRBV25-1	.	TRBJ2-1	CASSEWRATHNIGEQFF	TGTGCCAGCAGTGAATGGAGAGCCACCCATAATATTGGTGAGCAGTTCTTC
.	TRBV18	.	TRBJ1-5	CASSPSNQPQHF	TGTGCCAGCTCACCTTCCAATCAGCCCCAGCATTTT
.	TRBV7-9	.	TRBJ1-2	CASSLGVGLNRGYTF	TGTGCCAGCAGCTTAGGAGTAGGACTAAACCGGGGCTACACCTTC
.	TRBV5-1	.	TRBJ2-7	CASSLDSGALYEQYF	TGCGCCAGCAGCTTGGATTCAGGGGCCCTCTACGAGCAGTACTTC
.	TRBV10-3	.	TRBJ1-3	CAISEGGDSGNTIYF	TGTGCCATCAGTGAGGGCGGGGACTCTGGAAACACCATATATTTT
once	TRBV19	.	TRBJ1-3	CASSLRMPPGNTIYF	TGTGCCAGTTCCCTAAGGATGCCCCCTGGAAACACCATATATTTT
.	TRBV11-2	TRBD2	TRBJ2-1	CASEATSGTNNEQFF	TGTGCCAGCGAGGCTACTAGCGGGACCAACAATGAGCAGTTCTTC
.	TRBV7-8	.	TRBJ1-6	CASSLAGQNSYNSPLHF	TGTGCCAGCAGCTTAGCTGGTCAGAACTCCTATAATTCACCCCTCCACTTT
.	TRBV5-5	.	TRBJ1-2	CASSLNIGGRNYGYTF	TGTGCCAGCAGCTTGAACATTGGGGGGCGCAACTATGGCTACACCTTC
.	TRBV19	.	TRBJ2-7	CASKQGSEQYF	TGTGCCAGTAAACAGGGCAGCGAGCAGTACTTC
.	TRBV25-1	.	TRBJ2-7	CASSEQGEQYF	TGTGCCAGCAGTGAACAGGGTGAGCAGTACTTC
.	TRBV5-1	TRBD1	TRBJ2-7	CASSSGTGLSSYEQYF	TGCGCCAGCAGCTCGGGGACAGGCCTCAGCTCCTACGAGCAGTACTTC
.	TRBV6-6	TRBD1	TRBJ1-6	CASRSQGVGSPLHF	TGTGCCAGCAGGTCACAGGGGGTGGGTTCACCCCTCCACTTT
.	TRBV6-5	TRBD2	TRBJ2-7	CASILAGVSYEQYF	TGTGCCAGCATCCTAGCGGGTGTCTCCTACGAGCAGTACTTC
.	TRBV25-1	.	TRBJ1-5	CASSGNGGGAFDQPQHF	TGTGCCAGCAGTGGGAACGGGGGCGGGGCCTTCGATCAGCCCCAGCATTTT
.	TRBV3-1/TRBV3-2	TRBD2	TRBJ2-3	CASSRLAGVPDTQYF	TGTGCCAGCAGCCGACTAGCGGGCGTCCCAGATACGCAGTATTTT
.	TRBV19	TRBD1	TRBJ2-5	CASRYGQGGGETQYF	TGTGCCAGTAGATACGGACAGGGTGGAGGAGAGACCCAGTACTTC
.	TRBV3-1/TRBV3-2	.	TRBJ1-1	CASTLGMNTEAFF	TGTGCCAGCACCCTGGGAATGAACACTGAAGCTTTCTTT
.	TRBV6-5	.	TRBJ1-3	CASSYSRASSGNTIYF	TGTGCCAGCAGTTACAGCAGGGCCTCCTCTGGAAACACCATATATTTT
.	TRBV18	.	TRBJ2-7	CASSPPERHYEQYF	TGTGCCAGCTCACCACCGGAACGGCATTACGAGCAGTACTTC
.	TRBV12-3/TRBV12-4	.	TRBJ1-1	CASRAGLYTEAFF	TGTGCCAGCAGAGCAGGCCTCTACACTGAAGCTTTCTTT
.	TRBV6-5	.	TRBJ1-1	CASSYAVGGNTEAFF	TGTGCCAGCAGTTACGCCGTGGGGGGGAACACTGAAGCTTTCTTT
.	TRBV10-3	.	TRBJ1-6	CAISELGGNGSPLHF	TGTGCCATCAGTGAGCTGGGAGGGAATGGCTCACCCCTCCACTTT
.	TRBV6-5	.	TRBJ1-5	CASSSSGTKNQPQHF	TGTGCCAGCAGCTCATCCGGGACAAAAAATCAGCCCCAGCATTTT
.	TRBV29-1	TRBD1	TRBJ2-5	CSATGTGGGETQYF	TGCAGCGCCACCGGGACAGGGGGCGGTGAGACCCAGTACTTC
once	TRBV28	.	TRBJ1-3	CASSLVGNTIYF	TGTGCCAGCAGTTTAGTGGGAAACACCATATATTTT
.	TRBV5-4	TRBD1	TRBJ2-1	CASSSRQGIGQFF	TGTGCCAGCAGCTCGCGACAGGGGATTGGGCAGTTCTTC
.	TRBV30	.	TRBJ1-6	CAWSVTGQRNSPLHF	TGTGCCTGGAGTGTCACCGGACAAAGGAATTCACCCCTCCACTTT
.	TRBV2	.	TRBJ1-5	CASRSDYSNQPQHF	TGTGCCAGCAGGTCGGATTATAGCAATCAGCCCCAGCATTTT
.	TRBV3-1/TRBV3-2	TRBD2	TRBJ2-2	CASSQAGAGANTGELFF	TGTGCCAGCAGCCAAGCGGGAGCGGGGGCGAACACCGGGGAGCTGTTTTTT
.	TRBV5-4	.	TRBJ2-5	CASSLTQETQYF	TGTGCCAGCAGCTTGACCCAAGAGACCCAGTACTTC
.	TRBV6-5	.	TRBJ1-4	CASSFITTNEKLFF	TGTGCCAGCAGTTTTATCACAACTAATGAAAAACTGTTTTTT
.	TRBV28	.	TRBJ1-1	CASSLVGVITEAFF	TGTGCCAGCAGTTTAGTGGGGGTGATCACTGAAGCTTTCTTT
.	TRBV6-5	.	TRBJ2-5	CASGLQPLETQYF	TGTGCCAGCGGCCTACAGCCTCTGGAGACCCAGTACTTC
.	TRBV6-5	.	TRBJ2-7	CASRRTGTTYEQYF	TGTGCCAGCAGAAGAACAGGGACCACCTACGAGCAGTACTTC
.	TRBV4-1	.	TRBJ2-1	CASSQVDLGFSSYNEQFF	TGCGCCAGCAGCCAAGTCGACCTTGGTTTTTCCTCCTACAATGAGCAGTTCTTC
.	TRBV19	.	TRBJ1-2	CASSMWSYGYTF	TGTGCCAGTAGTATGTGGAGCTATGGCTACACCTTC
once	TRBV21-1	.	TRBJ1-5	CASSKKSRRDNQPQHF	TGTGCCAGCAGCAAAAAGTCCAGAAGAGACAATCAGCCCCAGCATTTT
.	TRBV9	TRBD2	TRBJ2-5	CASSGTSGVISGETQYF	TGTGCCAGCAGCGGGACTAGCGGGGTTATTTCGGGAGAGACCCAGTACTTC
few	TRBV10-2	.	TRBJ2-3	CASLNVDGYTQYF	TGCGCCAGCCTCAATGTGGACGGATATACGCAGTATTTT
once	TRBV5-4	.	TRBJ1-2	CASSLASGPNGYTF	TGTGCCAGCAGCTTGGCTTCAGGGCCCAATGGCTACACCTTC
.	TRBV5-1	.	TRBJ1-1	CASSLLGPGNTEAFF	TGCGCCAGCAGCTTGCTCGGACCGGGGAACACTGAAGCTTTCTTT
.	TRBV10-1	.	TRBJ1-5	CASRTRRHLRRSQPQHF	TGCGCCAGCAGGACGAGACGACACCTCCGACGGAGTCAGCCCCAGCATTTT